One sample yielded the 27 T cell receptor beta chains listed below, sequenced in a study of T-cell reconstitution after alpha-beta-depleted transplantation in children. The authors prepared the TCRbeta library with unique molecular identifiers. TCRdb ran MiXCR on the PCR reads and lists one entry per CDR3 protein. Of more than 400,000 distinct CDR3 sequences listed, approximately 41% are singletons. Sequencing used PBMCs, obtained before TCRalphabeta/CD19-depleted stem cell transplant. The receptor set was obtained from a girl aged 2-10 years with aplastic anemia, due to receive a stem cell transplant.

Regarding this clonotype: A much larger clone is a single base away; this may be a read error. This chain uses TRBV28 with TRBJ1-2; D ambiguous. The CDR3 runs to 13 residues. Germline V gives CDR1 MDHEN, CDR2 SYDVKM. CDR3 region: CASSFGSDYGYPF. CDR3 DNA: TGTGCCAGCAGTTTCGGCAGTGACTATGGCTACCCCTTC.

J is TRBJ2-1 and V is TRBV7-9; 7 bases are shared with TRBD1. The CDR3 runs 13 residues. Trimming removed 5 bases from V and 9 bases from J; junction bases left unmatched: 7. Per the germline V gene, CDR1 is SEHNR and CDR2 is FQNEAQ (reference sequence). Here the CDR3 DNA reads TGTGCCAGCAGCCAAGACCAGGGGGTTGAGCAGTTCTTC. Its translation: CASSQDQGVEQFF.

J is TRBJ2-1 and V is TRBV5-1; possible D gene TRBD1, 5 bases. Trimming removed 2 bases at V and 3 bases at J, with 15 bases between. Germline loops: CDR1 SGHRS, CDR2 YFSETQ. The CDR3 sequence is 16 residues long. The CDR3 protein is CASSFKQGVNYNEQFF. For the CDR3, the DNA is TGCGCCAGCAGCTTCAAACAAGGGGTAAACTACAATGAGCAGTTCTTC.

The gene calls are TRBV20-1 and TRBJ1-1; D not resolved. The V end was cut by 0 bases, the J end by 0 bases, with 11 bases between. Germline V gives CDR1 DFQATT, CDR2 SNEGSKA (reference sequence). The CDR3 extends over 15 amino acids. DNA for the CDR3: TGCAGTGCTAGAGATATTCGGCACATGAACACTGAAGCTTTCTTT. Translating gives CSARDIRHMNTEAFF.

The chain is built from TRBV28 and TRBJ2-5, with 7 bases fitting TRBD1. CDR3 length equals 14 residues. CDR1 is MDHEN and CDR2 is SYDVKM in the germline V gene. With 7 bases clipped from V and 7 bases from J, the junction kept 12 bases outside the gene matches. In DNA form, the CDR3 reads TGTGCCAGCACCCCAGGGGGTAGCTTGGCGACCCAGTACTTC. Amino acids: CASTPGGSLATQYF.

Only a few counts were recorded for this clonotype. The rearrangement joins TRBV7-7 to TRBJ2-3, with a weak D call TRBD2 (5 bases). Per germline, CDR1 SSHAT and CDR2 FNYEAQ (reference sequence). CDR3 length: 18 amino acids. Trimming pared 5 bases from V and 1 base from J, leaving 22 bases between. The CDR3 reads CASSPNPVGSGGTDTQYF. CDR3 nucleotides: TGTGCCAGCAGCCCCAATCCCGTAGGGAGCGGAGGCACAGATACGCAGTATTTT.

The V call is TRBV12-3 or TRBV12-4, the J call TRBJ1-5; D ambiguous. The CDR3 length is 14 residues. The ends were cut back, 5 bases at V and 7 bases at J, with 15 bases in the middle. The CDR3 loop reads CASSPSGFRQPQHF. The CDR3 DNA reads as TGTGCCAGCAGTCCGTCGGGGTTTCGGCAGCCCCAGCATTTT.

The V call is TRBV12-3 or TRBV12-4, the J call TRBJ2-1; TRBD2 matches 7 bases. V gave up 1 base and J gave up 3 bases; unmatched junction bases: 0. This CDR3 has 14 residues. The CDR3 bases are TGTGCCAGCAGTTTAGGGGAGGGCTACAATGAGCAGTTCTTC. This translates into CASSLGEGYNEQFF.

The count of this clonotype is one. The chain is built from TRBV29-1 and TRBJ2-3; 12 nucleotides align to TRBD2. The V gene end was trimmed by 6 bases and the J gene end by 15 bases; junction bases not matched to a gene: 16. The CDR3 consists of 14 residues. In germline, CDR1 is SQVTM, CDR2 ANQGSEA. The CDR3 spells CSVLPLLAGGPEYF. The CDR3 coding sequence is TGCAGCGTCCTCCCCTTGCTAGCGGGAGGGCCAGAATATTTT.

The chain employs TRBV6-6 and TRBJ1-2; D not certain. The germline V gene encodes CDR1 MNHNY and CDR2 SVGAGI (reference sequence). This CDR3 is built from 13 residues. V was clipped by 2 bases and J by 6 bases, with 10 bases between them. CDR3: CASSYGQMDGYTF. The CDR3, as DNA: TGTGCCAGCAGTTACGGCCAGATGGATGGCTACACCTTC.

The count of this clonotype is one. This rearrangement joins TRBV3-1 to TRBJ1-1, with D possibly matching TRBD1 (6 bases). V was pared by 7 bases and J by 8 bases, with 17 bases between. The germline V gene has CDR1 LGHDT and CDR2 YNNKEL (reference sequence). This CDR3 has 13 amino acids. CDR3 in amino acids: CASTAISQGEAFF. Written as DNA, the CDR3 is TGTGCCAGCACCGCAATCTCTCAGGGGGAAGCTTTCTTT.

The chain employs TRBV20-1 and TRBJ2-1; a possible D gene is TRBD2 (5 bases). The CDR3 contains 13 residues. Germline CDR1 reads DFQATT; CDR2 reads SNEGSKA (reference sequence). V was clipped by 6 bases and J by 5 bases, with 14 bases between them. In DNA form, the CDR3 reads TGCAGTGCGCTAAGGAGGAGCGACAATGAGCAGTTCTTC. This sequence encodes CSALRRSDNEQFF.

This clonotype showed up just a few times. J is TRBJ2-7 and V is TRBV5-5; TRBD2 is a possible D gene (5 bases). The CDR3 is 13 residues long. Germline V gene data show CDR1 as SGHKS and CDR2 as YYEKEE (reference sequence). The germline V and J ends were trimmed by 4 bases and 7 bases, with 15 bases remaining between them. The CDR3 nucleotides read TGTGCCAGCAGCCCCTACGGGCCGGGGGAGCAGTACTTC. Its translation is CASSPYGPGEQYF.

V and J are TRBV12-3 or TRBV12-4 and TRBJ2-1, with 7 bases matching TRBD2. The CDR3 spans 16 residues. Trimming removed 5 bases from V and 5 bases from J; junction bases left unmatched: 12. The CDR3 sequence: CASSPDFPSGDNEQFF. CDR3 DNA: TGTGCCAGCAGTCCCGACTTCCCTAGCGGAGACAATGAGCAGTTCTTC.

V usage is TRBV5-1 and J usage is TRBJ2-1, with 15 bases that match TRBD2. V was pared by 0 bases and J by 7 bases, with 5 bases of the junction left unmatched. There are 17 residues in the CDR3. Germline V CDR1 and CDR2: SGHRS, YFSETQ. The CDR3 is CASSLEGTSGGTNEQFF. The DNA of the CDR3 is TGCGCCAGCAGCTTGGAAGGGACTAGCGGGGGGACAAATGAGCAGTTCTTC. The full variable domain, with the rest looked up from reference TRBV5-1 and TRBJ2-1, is KAGVTQTPRYLIKTRGQQVTLSCSPISGHRSVSWYQQTPGQGLQFLFEYFSETQRNKGNFPGRFSGRQFSNSRSEMNVSTLELGDSALYLCASSLEGTSGGTNEQFFGPGTRLTVL.

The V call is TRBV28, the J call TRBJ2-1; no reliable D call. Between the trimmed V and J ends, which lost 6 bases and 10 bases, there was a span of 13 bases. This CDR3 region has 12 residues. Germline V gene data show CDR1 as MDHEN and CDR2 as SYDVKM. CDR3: CASRQDVVEQFF. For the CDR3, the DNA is TGTGCCAGCAGGCAGGACGTCGTGGAGCAGTTCTTC.

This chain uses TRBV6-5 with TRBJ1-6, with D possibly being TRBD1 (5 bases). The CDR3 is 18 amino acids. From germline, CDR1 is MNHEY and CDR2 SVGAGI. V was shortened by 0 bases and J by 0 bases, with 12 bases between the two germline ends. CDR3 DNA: TGTGCCAGCAGTTACTCCGGGACCGCCGACTCCTATAATTCACCCCTCCACTTT. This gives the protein CASSYSGTADSYNSPLHF.

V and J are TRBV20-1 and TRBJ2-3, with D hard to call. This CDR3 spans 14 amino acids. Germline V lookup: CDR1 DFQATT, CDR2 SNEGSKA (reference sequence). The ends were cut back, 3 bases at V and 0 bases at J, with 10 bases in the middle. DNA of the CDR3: TGCAGTGCTAGGGCCCAGGAAAGCACAGATACGCAGTATTTT. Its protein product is CSARAQESTDTQYF.

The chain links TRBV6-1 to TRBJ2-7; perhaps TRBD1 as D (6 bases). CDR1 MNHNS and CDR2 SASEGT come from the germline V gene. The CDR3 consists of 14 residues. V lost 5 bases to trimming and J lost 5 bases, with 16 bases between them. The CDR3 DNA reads TGTGCCAGCAGTCCTACAGGGTCTCAGCACGAGCAGTACTTC. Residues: CASSPTGSQHEQYF.

CDR3 region: CSVWGYQDTQYF. Here the CDR3 DNA reads TGCAGTGTATGGGGCTACCAAGATACGCAGTATTTT. The chain has TRBV20-1 and TRBJ2-3, with D perhaps matching TRBD1 (5 bases). This CDR3 contains 12 residues. CDR1 and CDR2 (germline): DFQATT, SNEGSKA (reference sequence). Between the trimmed V and J ends, which lost 7 bases and 5 bases, there was a span of 13 bases.

CDR3 nucleotide sequence: TGTGCCAGCAGCTTTAGAGCAGCCTCTGGAAACACCATATATTTT. This sequence encodes CASSFRAASGNTIYF. The chain couples TRBV7-8 to TRBJ1-3; D ambiguous. Germline CDR1 SGHVS, CDR2 FQNEAQ. This CDR3 is built from 15 residues. Trimming took 3 bases from V and 0 from J, leaving 9 bases between them.

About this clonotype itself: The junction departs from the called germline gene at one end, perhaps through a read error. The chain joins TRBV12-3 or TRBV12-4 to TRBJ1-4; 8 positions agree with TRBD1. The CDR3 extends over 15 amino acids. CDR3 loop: CASSLGTGINKKLFF. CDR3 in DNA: TGTGCCAGCAGTTTAGGGACAGGGATTAATAAAAAACTGTTTTTT.

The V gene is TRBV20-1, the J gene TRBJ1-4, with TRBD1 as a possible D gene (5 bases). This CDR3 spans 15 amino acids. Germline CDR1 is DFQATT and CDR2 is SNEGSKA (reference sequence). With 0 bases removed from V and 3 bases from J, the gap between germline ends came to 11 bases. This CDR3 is CSARDLGLPNEKLFF. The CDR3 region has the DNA TGCAGTGCTAGAGATCTGGGGCTCCCTAATGAAAAACTGTTTTTT.

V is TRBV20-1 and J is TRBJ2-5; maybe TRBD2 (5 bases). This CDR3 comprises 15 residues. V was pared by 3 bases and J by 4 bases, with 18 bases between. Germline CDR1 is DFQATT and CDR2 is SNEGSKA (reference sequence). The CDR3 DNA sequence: TGCAGTGCTAGCCGGTTTGTGGGAGCGGTAGAGACCCAGTACTTC. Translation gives CSASRFVGAVETQYF.

This CDR3 reads CSVASGSNQPQHF. CDR3 bases: TGCAGCGTTGCGTCGGGATCCAATCAGCCCCAGCATTTT. The genes are TRBV29-1 and TRBJ1-5; D call uncertain. Trimming shortened V by 4 bases and J by 3 bases, and 10 bases separated the two germline ends. This CDR3 has 13 amino acids. Germline values: CDR1 SQVTM, CDR2 ANQGSEA.

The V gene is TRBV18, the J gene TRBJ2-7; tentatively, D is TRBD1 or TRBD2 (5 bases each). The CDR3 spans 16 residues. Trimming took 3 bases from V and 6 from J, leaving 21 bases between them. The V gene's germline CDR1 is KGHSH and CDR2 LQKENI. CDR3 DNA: TGTGCCAGCTCACCCGGGCCGACCGGGACGGGCGGCGAGCAGTACTTC. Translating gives CASSPGPTGTGGEQYF.

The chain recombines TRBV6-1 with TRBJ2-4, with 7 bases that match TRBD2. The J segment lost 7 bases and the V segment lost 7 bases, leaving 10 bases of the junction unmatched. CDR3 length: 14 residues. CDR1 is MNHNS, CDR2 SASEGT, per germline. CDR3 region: CASTHDGGKNIQYF. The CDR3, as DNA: TGTGCCAGCACCCACGACGGGGGGAAGAACATTCAGTACTTC.